Sequencing of this T cell receptor (beta chain) was carried out in a study of neoadjuvant anti-PD-1 for oral cavity cancer. From germline, CDR1 is MNHEY and CDR2 SMNVEV (reference sequence). The CDR3 is 15 amino acids. Trimming shortened V by 2 bases and J by 5 bases, and 14 bases separated the two germline ends. Here immunoSEQ multiplex PCR was the method, and the copy in TCRdb shows in-frame clones only, minus some. The sample holds over 10,000 clones, approximately 63% seen once. V usage is TRBV27 and J usage is TRBJ2-3; possible D gene TRBD2, 6 bases. The sequences come from tumor tissue, collected before nivolumab (anti-PD-1) treatment. This receptor was taken from a person aged 35-79 years with oral cavity squamous cell carcinoma. The donor label of this sample is uncertain. For the CDR3, the DNA is TGTGCCAGCAGTTTAGGAGGGAGGAGGAAAGATACGCAGTATTTT. Amino acid sequence: CASSLGGRRKDTQYF.